This TCR beta chain was documented in a study of cytotoxic CD8 clonotypes in ibrutinib-treated CLL. Study at large: Response samples followed a median 12 months of treatment, range 6 to 36. Regarding the study as a whole: In sustained-remission versus progressing patients, sampling times differed. Patients had baseline clonality above age-matched healthy donors, and this clonality moved with circulating CD8+ T-cell counts.

This clone was observed a single time. The antigen is unknown. The method was immunoSEQ multiplex PCR; TCRdb's version includes in-frame clones alone and lacks a portion of them. The sample has 95,000 to 100,000 clones; around 73% are singletons. Germline V gene lookup returns CDR1 LNHDA and CDR2 SQIVND (reference sequence). V lost 2 bases and J lost 6, with 10 bases in between. The CDR3 totals 13 residues. This sequence was found in a human donor with chronic lymphocytic leukemia. The chain carries TRBV19 and TRBJ1-2; D is undetermined. The material was PBMCs, obtained after 12 months of ibrutinib treatment. CDR3 sequence: CASSISLLDGYTF. The CDR3 DNA sequence: TGTGCCAGTAGTATAAGTCTGTTGGATGGCTACACCTTC.